This TCR beta chain was captured in a study of spatial heterogeneity in lung cancer. About the research overall: Consistently, beta-chain sequences turned up in larger numbers than alpha-chain sequences did. Raw-read counts averaged over ten per unique TCR and UMI combination.

A remark on this clonotype: This beta chain is an unintended read in a library built for alpha chains; its size means little.

TCRdb independently ran MiXCR on the 5' RACE reads; one entry per CDR3 protein. The sample lists thousands of distinct CDR3 sequences, 4% to 4.5% seen once, with about 27% in the top ten. This CDR3 region has 12 residues. Germline V lookup: CDR1 LNHDA, CDR2 SQIVND (reference sequence). The J segment lost 4 bases and the V segment lost 6 bases, leaving 1 base of the junction unmatched. The time point: sample taken at primary tumor resection. Sequencing of whole RNA from tumor, nontumor lung or frozen PBMC involved no sorting. The donor population consisted of some 67 patients with untreated, early-stage non-small cell lung cancer.

The source material was normal lung tissue next to the tumor, sampled at surgery. The J gene is TRBJ2-5, the V gene TRBV19; 8 bases align to TRBD2. This clonotype was sampled from a female donor with early-stage non-small cell lung cancer. The CDR3 DNA is TGTGCCAGTAGGCTAGCGGGAGAGACCCAGTACTTC. Translating it yields CASRLAGETQYF.